A single sample is the source of the 8 T cell receptor beta chains below, sequenced in a study of blood T cells in healthy people across ages. A second PCR, run for about 7 to 11 cycles, used a sample-barcoded 5' primer plus a J-beta primer mix. TCRdb recomputed calls from the 5' RACE reads with MiXCR, one row per CDR3 protein. The sample holds 710,000 or so distinct CDR3 sequences, over 20% seen once. Sequenced material: blood. These TCRs come from a man aged 70 or older in good health.

This clonotype has more than one count but fewer than ten. The chain links TRBV12-3 or TRBV12-4 to TRBJ1-4, with D maybe TRBD1 (6 bases). The CDR3 is 14 amino acids. V was trimmed by 7 bases and J by 5 bases, leaving 14 bases between them. This CDR3 is CASTTTGKNEKLFF. In DNA form, the CDR3 reads TGTGCCAGCACCACTACAGGGAAGAATGAAAAACTGTTTTTT.

The chain carries TRBV20-1 and TRBJ1-1, with 9 bases identical to TRBD1. The CDR3 is made up of 13 amino acids. The V gene's germline CDR1 is DFQATT and CDR2 SNEGSKA (reference sequence). J lost 2 bases, V lost 8 bases, and 6 bases had no gene match. DNA for the CDR3: TGCAGTATAACCACAGGGGGCAACACTGAAGCTTTCTTT. Translation gives CSITTGGNTEAFF.

This clonotype was recorded at least ten times. The chain uses TRBV12-3 or TRBV12-4 and TRBJ1-2; 7 bases align to TRBD1. The length of the CDR3 is 14 residues. V shed 8 bases, J shed 6 bases, and the junction held 12 bases outside the gene matches. CDR3 in amino acids: CASGHRGEIDGYTF. CDR3 coding DNA: TGTGCCAGCGGACACAGGGGCGAGATAGATGGCTACACCTTC.

The chain is built from TRBV19 and TRBJ1-3, with no clear D. This CDR3 is 15 amino acids long. The V end was cut by 5 bases, the J end by 2 bases, with 13 bases between. Germline CDR1 LNHDA, CDR2 SQIVND (reference sequence). This CDR3 is CASSPPGQPGNTIYF. CDR3 nucleotides: TGTGCCAGTAGTCCTCCTGGGCAGCCTGGAAACACCATATATTTT.

This clonotype was seen at least ten times. V gene TRBV12-3 or TRBV12-4 combines with J gene TRBJ1-2; D gene ambiguous. The ends were cut back, 6 bases at V and 6 bases at J, with 14 bases in the middle. CDR3 length: 13 residues. The CDR3 region is CASSPGPNNGYTF. The DNA of the CDR3 is TGTGCCAGCAGCCCAGGCCCGAATAATGGCTACACCTTC.

This clonotype was picked up a small number of times. The chain couples TRBV11-2 to TRBJ2-1; D perhaps matches TRBD2 (6 bases). Trimming removed 0 bases from V and 7 bases from J, with 16 bases in between. This CDR3 region has 16 residues. Germline V gives CDR1 SGHAT, CDR2 FQNNGV. Here the CDR3 reads CASSLELARVGNEQFF. The CDR3 nucleotides read TGTGCCAGCAGCTTAGAACTAGCACGTGTGGGAAATGAGCAGTTCTTC.

A few counts support this clonotype. The V call is TRBV20-1, the J call TRBJ2-5; the match to TRBD2 covers 7 bases. The V and J ends lost 0 bases and 5 bases, in that order; junction bases with no gene match: 12. Germline loops: CDR1 DFQATT, CDR2 SNEGSKA (reference sequence). The CDR3 spans 16 residues. The DNA of the CDR3 is TGCAGTGCTAGAGATCCCGCTAGCGGCCACATTGAGACCCAGTACTTC. This encodes CSARDPASGHIETQYF.

The table lists this clonotype with many counts. The chain links TRBV12-3 or TRBV12-4 to TRBJ2-1; D unresolved. TRBJ2-7 matches the DNA end more closely, so the J call is doubtful. The CDR3 sequence is 11 residues long. The CDR3 loop is CASSLVHEQYF. In DNA, the CDR3 is TGTGCCAGCAGTTTAGTCCACGAGCAGTACTTC.